These 5 T cell receptor beta chains originate from one sample sequenced in a study of blood T cell repertoires in COVID-19 (TCRdb year 2020). The library relied on the immunoSEQ multiplex PCR assay. The table was pulled from immuneACCESS by TCRdb, which kept in-frame rearrangements only. Such tables lose some clones; where checked, under half of the loss comes from unresolved V genes, and the rest has no known cause. This sample has approximately 270,000 clones in its table, and 80% to 90% of those were observed once. The ten largest clones add up to about 1.3% of the sample. The sample consisted of peripheral blood. These receptors were taken from a man older than 75 with acute or convalescent COVID-19.

The chain is built from TRBV9 and TRBJ1-1; 10 bases map to TRBD1. Germline CDR1 and CDR2: SGDLS and YYNGEE. CDR3 length: 14 amino acids. V lost 0 bases and J lost 10; bases outside the gene matches: 6. In DNA, the CDR3 is TGTGCCAGCAGCGTAGGACAGGGGGCGGAAAGAGCTTTCTTT. Translated: CASSVGQGAERAFF. The full variable domain, in which reference TRBV9 and TRBJ1-1 provide the parts outside the CDR3, is DSGVTQTPKHLITATGQRVTLRCSPRSGDLSVYWYQQSLDQGLQFLIQYYNGEERAKGNILERFSAQQFPDLHSELNLSSLELGDSALYFCASSVGQGAERAFFGQGTRLTVV.

This clone was picked up one time. The J gene is TRBJ1-1, the V gene TRBV19, with a weak D call TRBD1 (6 bases). This CDR3 is 16 amino acids long. The germline gives CDR1 LNHDA, CDR2 SQIVND (reference sequence). V was pared by 4 bases and J by 6 bases, with 21 bases between. Here the CDR3 DNA reads TGTGCCAGTAGTAGAAGAACGGACAGTCTTCGGGCTGAAGCTTTCTTT. This sequence encodes CASSRRTDSLRAEAFF.

This rearrangement joins TRBV7-2 to TRBJ1-6; perhaps TRBD1 as D (5 bases). The CDR3 loop spans 16 amino acids. CDR1 SGHTA and CDR2 FQGNSA come from the germline V gene. The V end lost 4 bases, the J end lost 2 bases, and 12 bases lay between the germline ends. Here the CDR3 reads CASSSDKTAYNSPLHF. DNA for the CDR3: TGTGCCAGCAGCTCGGACAAAACGGCCTATAATTCACCCCTCCACTTT.

V is TRBV2 and J is TRBJ2-7; D not resolved. The CDR3 extends over 13 amino acids. V lost 4 bases and J 0 bases, leaving 7 bases between the germline ends. CDR1 is SNHLY and CDR2 is FYNNEI in the germline V gene. In DNA, the CDR3 is TGTGCCAGCAGTGGTTTAGTCTCCTACGAGCAGTACTTC. Translated: CASSGLVSYEQYF.

This chain joins TRBV18 and TRBJ2-3, with 8 bases lining up with TRBD2. The CDR3 is 15 amino acids. The germline gives CDR1 KGHSH, CDR2 LQKENI. With V trimmed by 4 bases and J by 1 base, 4 bases remained unmatched. For the CDR3, the DNA is TGTGCCAGCTCACGGGGAGCGGGAGGCACAGATACGCAGTATTTT. Its protein is CASSRGAGGTDTQYF. Drawing the rest from reference TRBV18 and TRBJ2-3, the complete variable domain is NAGVMQNPRHLVRRRGQEARLRCSPMKGHSHVYWYRQLPEEGLKFMVYLQKENIIDESGMPKERFSAEFPKEGPSILRIQQVVRGDSAAYFCASSRGAGGTDTQYFGPGTRLTVL.